This record looks at one T cell receptor (beta chain) sequence and its context. This receptor's antigen is unknown. The junction departs from germline at one end; a sequencing error may be responsible. The data were obtained in a study of cytomegalovirus exposure and HLA in healthy donors (dated by TCRdb to about 2017). Regarding the research as a whole: An earlier analysis of several hundred of the donors reported 250 to 300 Gb of sequence data and 117 million unique TCR beta sequences from about 200 million T cells. An early release covering 500 to 750 HLA-typed donors comprised approximately 300 gigabases of sequencing data and about 90 million unique TCR sequences. The genetic ancestry cluster associated with self-reported Caucasian donors included around four fifths of the 300 to 450 genotyped donors. The aim of the study was to test whether cataloging public T cell receptors could identify signatures of past pathogen exposure. The study used immunosequencing to profile the T cell repertoires of under 700 subjects and linked those repertoires to cytomegalovirus serostatus. A separate validation cohort of more than 100 different subjects was used in addition to the roughly 620-subject first cohort. The study combined high-throughput TCR immunosequencing, statistical association of individual TCRs with disease status, and machine learning to predict cytomegalovirus infection status. To study patterns of TCR occurrence, a later analysis re-analyzed previously published TCR beta repertoires from 666 donors and added high-resolution HLA genotyping. In the later analysis, no new phenotypic data were used to find candidate immune exposures; instead, reliance was placed on TCR beta sequences and their occurrence across donors. An earlier analysis of around 540 of the donors applied high-throughput TCR beta sequencing to assess whether each TCR beta V gene segment acted as functional or pseudogenic. Alongside the repertoire data, information on donor age, sex, ethnicity and CMV serostatus was compiled. A later genetic analysis took genome-wide SNP genotypes for about three fifths of the 666 donors and used that subset as a discovery cohort. All discovery cohort repertoires had been generated on a single sequencing platform. HLA typing included class I and class II loci at four-digit resolution. Typing coverage varied by locus: roughly 629-630 donors for A, B, C, DRB1 and DQB1; approximately 500 for DQA1; over 600 for DPA1; around 490 for DPB1. Several DR-DQ haplotypes were handled as single units for association and clustering, since linkage in the cohort was strong. Among 300 to 500 genotyped donors of the cohort, an average of approximately 220,000 unique TCR beta nucleotide sequences was sequenced per donor, of which about 18% were non-productive.

The CDR3 spans 15 residues, from the cysteine through the phenylalanine. CDR3 DNA only is kept here, 45 bases in frame from base 1. From a lookup of the germline V gene, CDR1 and CDR2 are SNHLY and FYNNEI. In total, about 650 healthy bone marrow donors made up the cohort. All cohort members were sampled while nominally healthy, although unrecorded immune exposures were likely present. The donor was CMV seronegative and belonged to the group of under 400 seronegative cohort members. Every donor gave a peripheral blood sample, and the peripheral blood mononuclear cells from that sample were used for TCR beta sequencing. Genomic DNA was extracted from the blood cell samples with the Qiagen DNeasy Blood Extraction Kit. Libraries were prepared through the immunoSEQ multiplex PCR assay. For the multiplex PCR, a mixture combining 60 forward primers for TCR Vbeta segments and 13 reverse primers for TCR Jbeta segments was used. Amplification of the CDR3 region of rearranged TCR beta genes was performed with a multiplex PCR assay on genomic DNA. The Illumina HiSeq System was used to sequence the amplified TCR beta libraries as 87-base-pair reads. On the authors' methods: Across the 600 to 700 repertoires, a later analysis counted approximately 83 million unique TCR beta chains, 9 million to 14 million of which were shared by at least two donors. A nearest-neighbor algorithm error-corrected the raw reads and collapsed the reads into unique sequences, merging closely related sequences to remove PCR and sequencing errors. To assign V, D and J gene segments, CDR3 sequences were aligned to IMGT reference sequences. For a sequence to be retained, at least a six-nucleotide match to both a V gene segment and a J gene segment was required. Rearrangements were called productive when the CDR3 lacked stop codons and stayed in frame with V and J; all others were non-productive. Following IMGT convention, CDR3 was defined as the stretch from the second conserved V-encoded cysteine to the conserved J-encoded phenylalanine. The earlier analysis of about 560 of the donors excluded any sequence lacking an unambiguous match to a single V gene segment. In an earlier analysis of approximately 560 of the donors, a V segment was called functional when productive rearrangements were above 56.7%, and segregating when the standard deviation between donors exceeded 5%. A statistical classification framework was built to diagnose cytomegalovirus status from the catalog of TCR beta chain sequences. V and J gene assignment, in a later analysis, came from comparing TCR nucleotide sequences with IMGT/GENE-DB human TR gene sequences. The TCRdist pipeline was used in a later analysis to assign CDR3 sequences and most-parsimonious VDJ recombination scenarios. In a later analysis, each TCR beta chain was defined by its CDR3 amino acid sequence together with its V-gene family, and reads without a unique V-gene family were excluded. In a later analysis, some 600 highly shared, low-generation-probability nucleotide sequences were removed to address suspected cross-contamination and a sequencing artifact. In a later analysis, a clonal expansion index was calculated for each public chain from normalized within-repertoire ranks of inferred template counts. In a later analysis, generation probabilities were computed using a VDJ recombination model fitted to out-of-frame rearrangements, and the results were checked against IGoR. Hypergeometric tests were used in a later analysis to score TCR-TCR, TCR-HLA and TCR-CMV co-occurrence, with a repertoire-size bias correction applied to the TCR pairs. To estimate false discovery rates, a later analysis permuted the HLA or CMV assignments 20 times. In a later analysis, co-occurring TCRs were grouped with DBSCAN, and TCRdist sequence similarity was added when clustering was performed within HLA-allele-positive subsets. Co-occurrence clustering excluded repertoires with fewer than 30,000 or more than 120,000 public chains, plus five with anomalous nucleotide sharing. Drawn from immuneACCESS, this table holds only the in-frame rearrangements with V and J called that TCRdb kept. Clones are partly lost; checked studies trace under half to an unresolved V gene and leave the rest unexplained. V, J and clone size were drawn from that table, and D and trimming were deduced from the DNA. The sample table holds approximately 160,000 clones, of which more than 70% were seen once. The ten largest clonotypes hold 0.38% of the sample.

The investigation overall reported the following: In an earlier analysis of 587 of the donors, most TCR beta V segments appeared in productive rearrangements about 87% or about 30% of the time, broadly matching IMGT annotations. A later analysis found that TCR association rates varied across HLA loci, with DRB1 alleles showing the most associated TCRs and HLA-C alleles the fewest. Cytomegalovirus status was reported to be diagnosed by the classifier with high specificity and sensitivity in both the original and validation cohorts. Correlated functional status among segregating V segments might reflect linkage disequilibrium, but an unknown experimental factor could not be ruled out. Some IMGT-functional V segments, including TRBV6-2 and TRBV6-3, could not be told apart with the 87-base-pair reads, so those segments were excluded. A later analysis found that HLA-associated TCR beta chains were more clonally expanded and had lower generation probabilities than equally common non-associated chains. A later analysis associated 15,000 or so TCR beta sequences with specific HLA alleles at a false discovery rate of 0.05. According to a later analysis, most CMV-associated TCR beta chains appeared to be HLA-restricted, and the HLA associations seemed to be driven largely by CMV exposure. Only TCR beta chains were sequenced in this cohort, and the absence of alpha or paired-chain data limited detectable features. A further reported finding was that TCR beta sequences accurately predicted the HLA-A and HLA-B alleles for most subjects in the first cohort. In a later genetic analysis, fewer N-insertions in productive TCRs were reported among donors in an Asian-associated ancestry cluster than the roughly 670-donor mean. Immune exposure information for the cohort was limited to CMV serostatus. When HLA alleles, especially DR and DQ, strongly co-occurred, attributing TCR associations to individual alleles was difficult. Three of the identified cytomegalovirus-associated TCR beta chains were confirmed in vitro to be specific for cytomegalovirus antigens. Because HLA typing was unavailable for some donors at each locus, only the typed subset was used in association tests. Roughly uniform sequencing depth across donors was assumed in presence/absence analyses, although this assumption may not hold. Because counts were too low, about 15 rarely observed V segments, including chromosome 9 orphons, were left out of the earlier analysis of a few hundred of the donors. It was suggested by the authors that the approach could potentially be generalized to other disease states and immunological phenotypes. While some public TCRs were present in many individuals, most TCR sequences turned up only very rarely across donors. The study gave a list of 150 to 200 TCR beta chains associated with cytomegalovirus. According to a later analysis, parvovirus B19, influenza, CMV and Epstein-Barr virus appeared linked to several top co-occurrence clusters. In a later genetic analysis, a missense DCLRE1C variant was associated with V-gene and J-gene trimming of TCR beta chains, and the association was replicated in an independent cohort. A cluster of highly shared sequence variants was judged likely to represent a technical artifact of the sequencing pipeline.

The sequence was obtained from a boy aged 2 to 10 in good health and CMV-seronegative. This receptor chain uses TRBV2 and TRBJ2-7, with TRBD2 identical over 10 junction bases. The material sequenced was PBMCs. The CDR3 region: CASSPTSGTPGEQYF. The DNA is TGTGCCAGCAGTCCCACTAGCGGGACCCCAGGCGAGCAATACTTC. Reference TRBV2 and TRBJ2-7 proteins supply the regions before and after the CDR3; the full variable domain is: EPEVTQTPSHQVTQMGQEVILRCVPISNHLYFYWYRQILGQKVEFLVSFYNNEISEKSEIFDDQFSVERPDGSNFTLKIRSTKLEDSAMYFCASSPTSGTPGEQYFGPGTRLTVT.